A single sample is the source of the 22 T cell receptor beta chains below, sequenced in a study of blood T cells in healthy people across ages. It was with a sample-barcoded 5' primer and a J-beta primer mix that a second PCR of roughly 7 to 11 cycles was run. TCRdb used MiXCR to reprocess the 5' RACE reads, holding one entry per CDR3 protein. The table shows about 1.1 million distinct CDR3 sequences, with 35% to 40% occurring only once. What was sequenced was blood. These receptors were obtained from a man between 18 and 35 years old in good health.

This clonotype appeared a few times. Germline is not matched at one junction end, which may reflect a read error. The chain is built from TRBV29-1 and TRBJ1-2; the D is unclear. This CDR3 contains 11 residues. Germline loops: CDR1 SQVTM, CDR2 ANQGSEA. Written as DNA, the CDR3 is TGCAGCGTTGAAGATAGGGAGGGCTGCACCTTC. This translates into CSVEDREGCTF.

V and J are TRBV30 and TRBJ1-2; possible D gene TRBD1, 5 bases. Germline values: CDR1 GTSNPN, CDR2 SVGIG (reference sequence). V lost 0 bases and J 4 bases, leaving 9 bases between the germline ends. The CDR3 spans 13 residues. CDR3 region: CAWSVSQVYGYTF. Written as DNA, the CDR3 is TGTGCCTGGAGTGTTTCACAGGTCTATGGCTACACCTTC.

The genes are TRBV20-1 and TRBJ2-7; unclear D gene. V lost 6 bases to trimming and J lost 0 bases, with 15 bases between them. The germline CDR1 and CDR2 sequences are DFQATT and SNEGSKA (reference sequence). This CDR3 contains 14 residues. The CDR3 here is CSAGGRRSSYEQYF. In DNA, the CDR3 is TGCAGTGCGGGCGGACGCAGGAGCTCCTACGAGCAGTACTTC.

This clonotype was seen more than once but under ten times. CDR3 sequence reads: CASSPGQVGGELFF. Here the CDR3 DNA reads TGTGCCAGCAGTCCCGGACAGGTCGGCGGGGAGCTGTTTTTT. The chain recombines TRBV6-2 or TRBV6-3 with TRBJ2-2, with 7 bases identical to TRBD1. Germline V CDR1 and CDR2: MNHEY, SVGEGT. V shed 5 bases and J 7 bases; nucleotides not matched to a gene: 7. The CDR3 spans 14 residues.

This chain uses TRBV12-3 or TRBV12-4 with TRBJ1-2, with D possibly matching TRBD1 (6 bases). Trimming pared 1 base from V and 2 bases from J, leaving 11 bases between. CDR3 length: 15 amino acids. The CDR3 sequence is CASSLGQDENYGYTF. CDR3 sequence (DNA): TGTGCCAGCAGTTTAGGACAGGACGAAAACTATGGCTACACCTTC.

This clonotype was counted only a few times. V and J are TRBV18 and TRBJ2-3; D may be TRBD2 (6 bases). V lost 6 bases and J 3 bases, leaving 16 bases between the germline ends. This CDR3 contains 15 residues. Germline V lookup: CDR1 KGHSH, CDR2 LQKENI. The chain's CDR3 is CASSSLGGSTDTQYF. The CDR3 DNA sequence: TGTGCCAGCTCCTCCCTGGGGGGATCGACAGATACGCAGTATTTT.

This rearrangement joins TRBV4-2 to TRBJ1-2; tentative D call: TRBD1 (6 bases). Germline V lookup: CDR1 LGHNA, CDR2 YNFKEQ. This CDR3 comprises 14 residues. Trimming pared 2 bases from V and 6 bases from J, leaving 13 bases between. The CDR3 reads CASSQTDRTNGYTF. The CDR3 DNA reads TGTGCCAGCAGCCAAACAGACAGGACTAATGGCTACACCTTC.

The V and J genes are TRBV7-2 and TRBJ2-2; D may be TRBD1 (6 bases). V was trimmed by 3 bases and J by 4 bases, leaving 9 bases between them. CDR1 and CDR2 from the germline V gene are SGHTA and FQGNSA. The CDR3 runs 14 residues. CDR3 loop: CASSFQGPTGELFF. DNA for the CDR3: TGTGCCAGCAGCTTTCAGGGGCCCACCGGGGAGCTGTTTTTT.

This clonotype was seen a handful of times. V gene TRBV27 combines with J gene TRBJ1-2; D gene uncertain. Trimming took 8 bases from V and 0 from J, leaving 10 bases between them. The CDR3 has 13 residues. The germline CDR1 and CDR2 sequences are MNHEY and SMNVEV (reference sequence). The CDR3 spells CASYGSPNYGYTF. The CDR3 DNA is TGTGCCAGCTATGGGAGTCCTAACTATGGCTACACCTTC.

This clonotype was observed a handful of times. This chain connects TRBV20-1 to TRBJ1-3; D may be TRBD1 (6 bases). The CDR3 sequence is 13 residues long. The germline CDR1 and CDR2 sequences are DFQATT and SNEGSKA (reference sequence). Between the trimmed V and J ends, which lost 3 bases and 3 bases, there was a span of 9 bases. CDR3 protein: CSASGGHGNTIYF. CDR3 DNA: TGCAGTGCTAGCGGGGGGCATGGAAACACCATATATTTT.

With respect to this clonotype: Mismatch with germline at one junction end may stem from a read error. The chain is built from TRBV20-1 and TRBJ1-2; no clear D. The germline V gene encodes CDR1 DFQATT and CDR2 SNEGSKA (reference sequence). The CDR3 runs to 15 residues. CDR3 region: CSTRDQDGTNYGYTF. CDR3 in DNA: TGCAGTACTAGAGATCAGGACGGTACTAACTATGGCTACACCTTC.

The chain employs TRBV6-2 or TRBV6-3 and TRBJ2-7; no reliable D call. Deletions cut 6 bases from V and 6 bases from J, with 12 bases between. CDR1 MNHEY and CDR2 SVGEGT come from the germline V gene. CDR3 size: 12 residues. CDR3 sequence: CASSLTAFEQYF. Written as DNA, the CDR3 is TGTGCCAGCAGCCTTACTGCTTTCGAGCAGTACTTC.

This clonotype was detected a few times. V and J are TRBV6-6 and TRBJ2-7; D gene uncertain. This CDR3 is 13 amino acids long. V shed 6 bases and J shed 0 bases, with 9 bases lying between them. Germline CDR1 MNHNY, CDR2 SVGAGI (reference sequence). The CDR3: CASSPSASYEQYF. CDR3 in DNA: TGTGCCAGCAGCCCCAGTGCCTCCTACGAGCAGTACTTC.

This clonotype was seen ten or more times. V usage is TRBV12-5 and J usage is TRBJ2-1, with D perhaps matching TRBD2 (5 bases). In germline, CDR1 is LGHNT, CDR2 FRNRAP. CDR3 length: 15 residues. Trimming took 9 bases from V and 0 from J, leaving 15 bases between them. The DNA of the CDR3 is TGTGCTAGCTCGGGGTCTTGGAGCTCCTACAATGAGCAGTTCTTC. Translating it yields CASSGSWSSYNEQFF.

CDR3 sequence reads: CASSYRTGVQPQHF. The CDR3 region has the DNA TGTGCCAGCAGTTATCGTACAGGGGTTCAGCCCCAGCATTTT. The chain links TRBV6-5 to TRBJ1-5, with 7 bases matching TRBD1. CDR1 and CDR2 from the germline V gene are MNHEY and SVGAGI. V shed 3 bases, J shed 6 bases, and the junction held 5 bases outside the gene matches. CDR3 length: 14 amino acids.

The rearrangement joins TRBV7-9 to TRBJ2-3; maybe TRBD1 (6 bases). V lost 5 bases and J 4 bases, leaving 22 bases between the germline ends. Germline CDR1 and CDR2: SEHNR and FQNEAQ (reference sequence). This CDR3 region has 17 residues. This chain's CDR3 is CASSTNLQGEGPDTQYF. DNA of the CDR3: TGTGCCAGCAGCACCAACCTACAGGGTGAGGGACCAGATACGCAGTATTTT.

The rearrangement uses TRBV5-6 and TRBJ2-7; 11 nucleotides line up with TRBD2. CDR3 length: 19 amino acids. Germline V gives CDR1 SGHDT, CDR2 YYEEEE. Germline trimming cut 3 bases from V and 0 bases from J; bases unmatched to any gene: 14. CDR3 DNA sequence: TGTGCCAGCAGCTCCCAAATACCGGGACTAGCGGTGAGCTCCTACGAGCAGTACTTC. Encoded protein: CASSSQIPGLAVSSYEQYF.

The rearrangement joins TRBV5-1 to TRBJ2-3; 7 nucleotides line up with TRBD1. Germline-derived CDR1 and CDR2 are SGHRS and YFSETQ. The length of the CDR3 is 16 residues. The V and J ends lost 4 bases and 2 bases, in that order; junction bases with no gene match: 10. Here the CDR3 reads CASSLTGTDYTDTQYF. Written as DNA, the CDR3 is TGCGCCAGCAGCCTAACCGGGACAGATTACACAGATACGCAGTATTTT.

The genes are TRBV14 and TRBJ1-1, with 8 bases that match TRBD1. This CDR3 is built from 15 residues. J gave up 5 bases and V 0 bases, and 5 bases lay outside the gene matches. Germline V gene sequence: CDR1 SGHDN, CDR2 FVKESK. CDR3 coding DNA: TGTGCCAGCAGCCAAGAGGCCAGGGGGCTTACTGAAGCTTTCTTT. Translating it yields CASSQEARGLTEAFF.

V gene TRBV5-1 combines with J gene TRBJ2-5; D unresolved. CDR1 and CDR2 from the germline V gene are SGHRS and YFSETQ. With 2 bases removed from V and 4 bases from J, the gap between germline ends came to 12 bases. CDR3 length equals 14 residues. Written as DNA, the CDR3 is TGCGCCAGCAGCTTCTCCCCAAGTTCAGAGACCCAGTACTTC. The encoded protein is CASSFSPSSETQYF.

In the case of this clonotype: A much larger clonotype is one base distant, so this may be a read error. This chain uses TRBV4-3 with TRBJ2-3; no firm D call. The CDR3 runs to 15 residues. Looked up from germline, CDR1 is LGHNA and CDR2 is YSLEER. The CDR3 sequence is CAGSDCRRPVDTQYF. For the CDR3, the DNA is TGCGCCGGCAGCGACTGCAGGCGGCCAGTGGATACGCAGTATTTT.

This chain uses TRBV9 with TRBJ1-3; D may be TRBD1 (6 bases). This CDR3 spans 21 amino acids. The ends were cut back, 4 bases at V and 1 base at J, with 30 bases in the middle. Germline V gene data show CDR1 as SGDLS and CDR2 as YYNGEE. The CDR3 reads CASSTPGTEGQLLKSGNTIYF. In nucleotides, the CDR3 is TGTGCCAGCAGCACCCCAGGGACCGAAGGACAGCTCCTTAAATCTGGAAACACCATATATTTT.